Listed here are 22 T cell receptor beta chains from one sample, sequenced in a study of cytomegalovirus exposure and HLA in healthy donors. In the PCR, 60 Vbeta and 13 Jbeta primers were used. Profiling relied on immunoSEQ multiplex PCR, and the TCRdb table lists in-frame clones only, not all of them. The repertoire includes 180,000 or so clones, roughly 77% of them detected once, and 1.5% to 2% sits in the top ten. Sample: PBMCs. The receptors derive from a young woman in good health and CMV-seronegative.

J is TRBJ1-1 and V is TRBV7-9; possibly TRBD1 for D (6 bases). The CDR3 runs 15 residues. Germline-derived CDR1 and CDR2 are SEHNR and FQNEAQ (reference sequence). Trimming pared 6 bases from V and 1 base from J, leaving 15 bases between. The CDR3 reads CASSPWGGRNTEAFF. CDR3 nucleotides: TGTGCCAGCAGTCCCTGGGGGGGGCGGAACACTGAAGCTTTCTTT.

As to this clone: Other DNA variants within this sample encode the same CDR3. This chain connects TRBV6-5 to TRBJ2-5; 7 positions match TRBD2. Germline CDR1 reads MNHEY; CDR2 reads SVGAGI. Trimming removed 2 bases from V and 1 base from J; junction bases left unmatched: 1. This CDR3 spans 14 amino acids. CDR3 sequence: CASSYAGVQETQYF. CDR3 in DNA: TGTGCCAGCAGTTACGCGGGGGTCCAAGAGACCCAGTACTTC.

The genes are TRBV5-1 and TRBJ2-5; D possibly corresponds to TRBD1 (5 bases). The V gene's germline CDR1 is SGHRS and CDR2 YFSETQ. With 2 bases removed from V and 2 bases from J, the gap between germline ends came to 25 bases. The CDR3 totals 19 residues. The CDR3 bases are TGCGCCAGCAGCTTTCCCGCACGACAGCACCTTGCTCCACAAGAGACCCAGTACTTC. Translating it yields CASSFPARQHLAPQETQYF.

The gene calls are TRBV7-2 and TRBJ2-7; 8 nucleotides align to TRBD1. CDR1 is SGHTA, CDR2 FQGNSA, per germline. The CDR3 length is 17 residues. The ends lost 3 bases at V and 0 bases at J; junction bases unmatched: 10. In DNA, the CDR3 is TGTGCCAGCAGCTTCTCGGGCAGGGGGCCGAGCTCCTACGAGCAGTACTTC. Its protein is CASSFSGRGPSSYEQYF.

This sequence joins TRBV5-8 and TRBJ1-5, with 7 bases that match TRBD1. Looked up from germline, CDR1 is SGHTS and CDR2 is YDEGEE. This CDR3 is built from 13 residues. Germline trimming cut 3 bases from V and 5 bases from J; bases unmatched to any gene: 2. Here the CDR3 DNA reads TGTGCCAGCAGCTCGGGACAGTATCAGCCCCAGCATTTT. This sequence encodes CASSSGQYQPQHF.

V and J are TRBV29-1 and TRBJ1-2; tentative D call: TRBD1 (5 bases). V was trimmed by 5 bases and J by 2 bases, leaving 12 bases between them. CDR1 is SQVTM, CDR2 ANQGSEA, per germline. CDR3 length equals 13 residues. CDR3 loop: CSVKGAGNYGYTF. In DNA, the CDR3 is TGCAGCGTTAAAGGGGCAGGGAACTATGGCTACACCTTC.

The J gene is TRBJ2-7, the V gene TRBV4-2; 8 positions match TRBD2. CDR1 and CDR2 from the germline V gene are LGHNA and YNFKEQ. After removal of 5 bases from V and 0 bases from J, the junction contained 6 bases not matched to a gene. The CDR3 is 15 residues long. CDR3 loop: CASSLQRGSSYEQYF. CDR3 DNA sequence: TGTGCCAGCAGCTTACAGCGGGGGTCCTCCTACGAGCAGTACTTC.

This rearrangement joins TRBV30 to TRBJ2-5, with D perhaps matching TRBD2 (7 bases). Deletions cut 4 bases from V and 0 bases from J, with 15 bases between. CDR3 length: 15 amino acids. Germline CDR1 reads GTSNPN; CDR2 reads SVGIG (reference sequence). The CDR3 DNA follows: TGTGCCTGGAAACCAGCGGGACAATACCAAGAGACCCAGTACTTC. It yields the protein CAWKPAGQYQETQYF.

V gene TRBV2 combines with J gene TRBJ1-4, with a possible D match to TRBD1 (5 bases). The germline gives CDR1 SNHLY, CDR2 FYNNEI. The V end lost 6 bases, the J end lost 5 bases, and 13 bases lay between the germline ends. This CDR3 contains 14 residues. Written as DNA, the CDR3 is TGTGCCAGCAGAGCCGGGACTGAGAATGAAAAACTGTTTTTT. Translation: CASRAGTENEKLFF.

The rearrangement uses TRBV5-6 and TRBJ2-5; possibly TRBD2 for D (5 bases). Germline V gene lookup returns CDR1 SGHDT and CDR2 YYEEEE. V lost 4 bases and J 7 bases, leaving 8 bases between the germline ends. The CDR3 is 11 amino acids. The CDR3 protein is CASSDLATQYF. The CDR3 nucleotides are TGTGCCAGCAGCGACCTAGCGACCCAGTACTTC.

The chain joins TRBV27 to TRBJ1-1, with D hard to call. CDR1 is MNHEY and CDR2 is SMNVEV in the germline V gene (reference sequence). The CDR3 has 13 amino acids. V was clipped by 3 bases and J by 2 bases, with 7 bases between them. The CDR3 coding sequence is TGTGCCAGCAGTTTCACAATAAACACTGAAGCTTTCTTT. The encoded protein is CASSFTINTEAFF.

The rearrangement links TRBV10-2 to TRBJ1-5, with 7 bases identical to TRBD1. V dropped 7 bases and J dropped 7; count of bases not matched to a gene: 13. The CDR3 is made up of 15 amino acids. Germline CDR1 reads WSHSY; CDR2 reads SAAADI. The CDR3 DNA reads as TGCGCCAGCACCACAGGGGTGGCTTCCGGGCAGCCCCAGCATTTT. This codes for CASTTGVASGQPQHF.

The chain joins TRBV11-2 to TRBJ2-1, with TRBD1 as a possible D gene (7 bases). The V end was cut by 6 bases, the J end by 7 bases, with 25 bases between. This CDR3 is built from 17 residues. CDR1 and CDR2 from the germline V gene are SGHAT and FQNNGV. This CDR3 is CASRPIRGERARNEQFF. The CDR3 nucleotides are TGTGCCAGCAGACCGATCAGGGGGGAGCGGGCTAGGAATGAGCAGTTCTTC.

This chain connects TRBV9 to TRBJ1-3, with D unclear. Germline loops: CDR1 SGDLS, CDR2 YYNGEE. The CDR3 is 16 amino acids. Deletions cut 0 bases from V and 0 bases from J, with 10 bases between. CDR3 loop: CASSVAGGGSGNTIYF. The CDR3 DNA reads as TGTGCCAGCAGCGTAGCTGGAGGTGGCTCTGGAAACACCATATATTTT.

This chain joins TRBV19 and TRBJ2-5, with unresolved D. Trimming stripped 1 base from V and 1 base from J, with 13 bases between. The germline V gene encodes CDR1 LNHDA and CDR2 SQIVND (reference sequence). The CDR3 totals 16 residues. CDR3 residues: CASSIGGDFTQETQYF. The CDR3 DNA reads TGTGCCAGTAGTATAGGCGGAGACTTCACCCAAGAGACCCAGTACTTC.

The rearrangement uses TRBV30 and TRBJ2-3; TRBD2 matches at 7 bases. The J segment lost 4 bases and the V segment lost 7 bases, leaving 11 bases of the junction unmatched. The CDR3 spans 14 residues. CDR1 is GTSNPN, CDR2 SVGIG, per germline (reference sequence). CDR3 residues: CAYASGGSSDTQYF. CDR3 in DNA: TGTGCCTACGCATCGGGGGGTAGCTCAGATACGCAGTATTTT.

This rearrangement joins TRBV27 to TRBJ1-2; maybe TRBD1 (5 bases). Germline V gene lookup returns CDR1 MNHEY and CDR2 SMNVEV (reference sequence). V was pared by 6 bases and J by 8 bases, with 19 bases between. This CDR3 spans 14 amino acids. The CDR3 reads CASRSTKGPFGYTF. Written as DNA, the CDR3 is TGTGCCAGCAGATCCACGAAGGGGCCCTTCGGCTACACCTTC.

J is TRBJ2-6 and V is TRBV5-1, with TRBD1 identical over 9 bases. This CDR3 is built from 18 residues. The trim removed 6 bases at V and 1 base at J, leaving 11 bases unmatched. Germline lookup yields CDR1 SGHRS and CDR2 YFSETQ. CDR3 bases: TGCGCCAGCAACAACGTCCCGGGACAGGGATCTGGGGCCAACGTCCTGACTTTC. Translation: CASNNVPGQGSGANVLTF.

The CDR3 DNA follows: TGTGCCTGGGACCGACAGGGAGGCGGTGAGCAGTTCTTC. Its protein product is CAWDRQGGGEQFF. This chain joins TRBV30 and TRBJ2-1; D may be TRBD1 (7 bases). With 5 bases removed from V and 9 bases from J, the gap between germline ends came to 17 bases. The germline V gene has CDR1 GTSNPN and CDR2 SVGIG (reference sequence). CDR3 length: 13 residues.

CDR3 region: CASIQKPRPLAGNEQFF. CDR3 DNA sequence: TGTGCCAGCATCCAAAAGCCGCGGCCCCTCGCCGGCAATGAGCAGTTCTTC. The genes are TRBV5-8 and TRBJ2-1; D gene uncertain. V lost 6 bases to trimming and J lost 6 bases, with 25 bases between them. CDR3 length: 17 residues. CDR1 is SGHTS, CDR2 YDEGEE, per germline.

V gene TRBV7-9 combines with J gene TRBJ1-2; D possibly corresponds to TRBD1 (5 bases). The V end lost 1 base, the J end lost 4 bases, and 7 bases lay between the germline ends. Germline V gene lookup returns CDR1 SEHNR and CDR2 FQNEAQ (reference sequence). There are 13 residues in the CDR3. This CDR3 is CASSLGGIYGYTF. CDR3 bases: TGTGCCAGCAGCTTAGGGGGCATCTATGGCTACACCTTC.

This chain links TRBV2 with TRBJ1-2; maybe TRBD1 (5 bases). The CDR3 is made up of 17 amino acids. V lost 6 bases and J 10 bases, leaving 30 bases between the germline ends. From germline, CDR1 is SNHLY and CDR2 FYNNEI. This CDR3 reads CASSHSSGNPILKSYTF. The DNA for the CDR3 is TGTGCCAGCAGCCACAGTTCAGGGAATCCCATTTTAAAATCCTACACCTTC. The full variable domain, rest sourced from reference TRBV2 and TRBJ1-2, is EPEVTQTPSHQVTQMGQEVILRCVPISNHLYFYWYRQILGQKVEFLVSFYNNEISEKSEIFDDQFSVERPDGSNFTLKIRSTKLEDSAMYFCASSHSSGNPILKSYTFGSGTRLTVV.